Below, 8 T cell receptor beta chains from the same sample are listed, as sequenced in a study of blood T cell repertoires in COVID-19. Assay: immunoSEQ multiplex PCR; the TCRdb copy retains only in-frame clones and omits some. The sample has 240,000 or so clones, more than 70% seen once. The sample was PBMCs or T cells enriched from blood (not recorded which). The receptor set was obtained from a woman in her fifties or sixties who had recovered from COVID-19.

The rearrangement joins TRBV7-3 to TRBJ1-5, with 9 nucleotides matching TRBD1. Germline-derived CDR1 and CDR2 are SGHTA and FQGTGA. The CDR3 spans 15 residues. With V trimmed by 6 bases and J by 2 bases, 5 bases remained unmatched. In DNA form, the CDR3 reads TGTGCCAGCAGATACAGGGGGCTGGGCAATCAGCCCCAGCATTTT. Residues: CASRYRGLGNQPQHF.

The chain uses TRBV5-5 and TRBJ2-5; 10 bases line up with TRBD2. The CDR3 sequence is 16 residues long. V gave up 3 bases and J gave up 1 base; unmatched junction bases: 6. Germline values: CDR1 SGHKS, CDR2 YYEKEE (reference sequence). The DNA for the CDR3 is TGTGCCAGCAGCTGGGGACTAGCGATGGGCCAAGAGACCCAGTACTTC. Translation: CASSWGLAMGQETQYF.

V is TRBV7-2 and J is TRBJ2-6; no clear D gene. The CDR3 is 16 residues long. Looked up from germline, CDR1 is SGHTA and CDR2 is FQGNSA. The V gene lost 2 bases and the J gene lost 1 base, with 9 bases spanning the gap. The CDR3, as DNA: TGTGCCAGCAGCTTAATGTTACTATCTGGGGCCAACGTCCTGACTTTC. This gives the protein CASSLMLLSGANVLTF.

This clone was picked up one time. The V and J genes are TRBV30 and TRBJ1-5; TRBD1 matches at 8 bases. Per germline, CDR1 GTSNPN and CDR2 SVGIG (reference sequence). This CDR3 region has 13 residues. The trim removed 4 bases at V and 4 bases at J, leaving 3 bases unmatched. CDR3 coding DNA: TGTGCCTGGACAGGGGGCTGGAATCAGCCCCAGCATTTT. Translated, it gives CAWTGGWNQPQHF. Based on the CDR3 plus reference TRBV30 and TRBJ1-5, the full variable domain is SQTIHQWPATLVQPVGSPLSLECTVEGTSNPNLYWYRQAAGRGLQLLFYSVGIGQISSEVPQNLSASRPQDRQFILSSKKLLLSDSGFYLCAWTGGWNQPQHFGDGTRLSIL.

The genes are TRBV19 and TRBJ1-2; the match to TRBD1 covers 8 bases. The J segment lost 3 bases and the V segment lost 5 bases, leaving 2 bases of the junction unmatched. The CDR3 is 13 residues long. The germline CDR1 and CDR2 sequences are LNHDA and SQIVND (reference sequence). The CDR3 protein is CASSLQGDYGYTF. The CDR3 DNA follows: TGTGCCAGTAGTTTACAGGGGGACTATGGCTACACCTTC.

The CDR3 region is CASSPRKLAGGLRDTQYF. Here the CDR3 DNA reads TGTGCCAGCAGCCCACGCAAACTAGCGGGAGGGTTAAGAGATACGCAGTATTTT. The chain carries TRBV28 and TRBJ2-3, with TRBD2 matching 13 bases. Unmatched junction bases numbered 14, after V lost 6 bases and J lost 5 bases. This CDR3 has 18 amino acids. Germline CDR1 and CDR2: MDHEN and SYDVKM.

The CDR3 DNA follows: TGCGCCAGCTCGGGACAGGGGGAGGGACCCCAGCATTTT. It yields the protein CASSGQGEGPQHF. This sequence joins TRBV10-2 and TRBJ1-5; TRBD1 matches at 11 bases. The CDR3 is 13 amino acids. V dropped 8 bases and J dropped 10; count of bases not matched to a gene: 7. CDR1 and CDR2 (germline): WSHSY, SAAADI.

With regard to this clone: Other nucleotide sequences from this sample produce the same CDR3. The J gene is TRBJ2-5, the V gene TRBV7-2; the match to TRBD1 covers 7 bases. Germline V lookup: CDR1 SGHTA, CDR2 FQGNSA. With V trimmed by 2 bases and J by 5 bases, 5 bases remained unmatched. The CDR3 loop spans 14 amino acids. The CDR3 is CASSLNRGRETQYF. The CDR3 nucleotides read TGTGCCAGCAGCTTAAACAGGGGCCGGGAGACCCAGTACTTC.